These 18 T cell receptor beta chains were sequenced from one sample in a study of T cell responses to AZD1222 COVID-19 vaccine (dated by TCRdb to the early 2020s). Libraries were built with the immunoSEQ multiplex PCR assay. TCRdb re-hosts the immuneACCESS table, in-frame sequences only. Its copies lack some clones; in the studies checked, an unresolved V gene accounts for under half of them, and the cause for the rest is not known. Recorded for this sample are around 140,000 clones; around nine tenths of them occurred a single time. In total, the top ten clones hold approximately 1.5% of the sample. Sample time point, as interpreted from the label and publication: baseline before first vaccination. This specimen was peripheral blood, taken on day 0 of AZD1222 vaccination. The source of these receptors is an adult in good health.

The chain joins TRBV19 to TRBJ1-2; 7 positions agree with TRBD1. This CDR3 contains 14 residues. The germline CDR1 and CDR2 sequences are LNHDA and SQIVND (reference sequence). The J segment lost 0 bases and the V segment lost 5 bases, leaving 3 bases of the junction unmatched. CDR3 nucleotides: TGTGCCAGTAGTCAGGGGGATACTAACTATGGCTACACCTTC. Translation: CASSQGDTNYGYTF.

The V call is TRBV6-5, the J call TRBJ1-5, with TRBD1 identical over 7 bases. With 10 bases clipped from V and 3 bases from J, the junction kept 6 bases outside the gene matches. CDR1 and CDR2 from the germline V gene are MNHEY and SVGAGI. The CDR3 extends over 13 amino acids. In nucleotides, the CDR3 is TGTGCCATCAAGACAGGGCTCAATCAGCCCCAGCATTTT. Translating it yields CAIKTGLNQPQHF.

V and J are TRBV19 and TRBJ1-6; no reliable D call. This CDR3 is 14 amino acids long. Germline V gives CDR1 LNHDA, CDR2 SQIVND (reference sequence). V was cut by 0 bases and J by 11 bases, with 11 bases left in between. CDR3 in amino acids: CASSIEEGQAPLHF. CDR3 nucleotides: TGTGCCAGTAGTATAGAAGAAGGGCAGGCACCCCTCCACTTT.

This rearrangement joins TRBV2 to TRBJ1-1; 12 nucleotides match TRBD1. The CDR3 is made up of 16 amino acids. Germline CDR1 and CDR2: SNHLY and FYNNEI. V lost 8 bases, J lost 4 bases, and 11 bases stayed unmatched. CDR3 in DNA: TGTGCCAGCCCCGGGACAGGGGGCCTCTGGGGCACTGAAGCTTTCTTT. Translating gives CASPGTGGLWGTEAFF.

The chain links TRBV6-6 to TRBJ2-7; the D gene could be TRBD1 or TRBD2 (6 bases each). Trimming cost V 8 bases and J 0 bases, with 17 bases left between them. The CDR3 has 15 amino acids. The germline V gene has CDR1 MNHNY and CDR2 SVGAGI (reference sequence). CDR3 bases: TGTGCCAGCGCGGCCGAGGGGGGATTCTCCTACGAGCAGTACTTC. Its translation is CASAAEGGFSYEQYF.

The V gene is TRBV30, the J gene TRBJ1-3; TRBD1 is a possible D gene (6 bases). This CDR3 contains 15 residues. CDR1 is GTSNPN, CDR2 SVGIG, per germline (reference sequence). With 3 bases removed from V and 0 bases from J, the gap between germline ends came to 12 bases. The CDR3 nucleotides read TGTGCCTGGAGCGGTGACAGGAGCTCTGGAAACACCATATATTTT. Protein product: CAWSGDRSSGNTIYF. The complete variable domain, with remaining parts taken from reference TRBV30 and TRBJ1-3, reads SQTIHQWPATLVQPVGSPLSLECTVEGTSNPNLYWYRQAAGRGLQLLFYSVGIGQISSEVPQNLSASRPQDRQFILSSKKLLLSDSGFYLCAWSGDRSSGNTIYFGEGSWLTVV.

This chain joins TRBV7-9 and TRBJ2-1; the match to TRBD2 covers 13 bases. The V segment lost 6 bases and the J segment 8 bases; nucleotides outside the gene matches: 13. The germline gives CDR1 SEHNR, CDR2 FQNEAQ (reference sequence). The CDR3 totals 17 residues. CDR3 DNA: TGTGCCAGCAGGTCACCCGGGACTAGCGGGACACGGGATGAGCAGTTCTTC. Translation gives CASRSPGTSGTRDEQFF.

The chain joins TRBV19 to TRBJ2-3; perhaps TRBD2 as D (7 bases). The CDR3 covers 15 residues. V lost 10 bases to trimming and J lost 4 bases, with 21 bases between them. CDR1 is LNHDA, CDR2 SQIVND, per germline (reference sequence). CDR3 nucleotide sequence: TGTGCCACCGGTGGGGGGGCGGGGAGAGCAGATACGCAGTATTTT. Its translation is CATGGGAGRADTQYF.

The V gene is TRBV7-9, the J gene TRBJ2-3, with 7 positions matching TRBD1. The CDR3 length is 13 residues. V shed 7 bases, J shed 5 bases, and the junction held 6 bases outside the gene matches. Germline V lookup: CDR1 SEHNR, CDR2 FQNEAQ (reference sequence). The CDR3 spells CASIRGRKDTQYF. The CDR3 DNA is TGTGCCAGCATAAGGGGGCGGAAAGATACGCAGTATTTT.

The CDR3 protein is CASSPRQGWYGYTF. As DNA, the CDR3 is TGTGCCAGTAGTCCCCGACAGGGCTGGTATGGCTACACCTTC. The genes are TRBV19 and TRBJ1-2, with 7 bases matching TRBD1. Germline V gene data show CDR1 as LNHDA and CDR2 as SQIVND (reference sequence). The junction had 8 bases not matched to a gene; V was cut back by 5 bases and J by 5 bases. The CDR3 runs to 14 residues.

This sequence joins TRBV11-3 and TRBJ1-4; D remains unclear. V dropped 3 bases and J dropped 1 base, with 6 bases sitting between them. CDR1 SGHNT and CDR2 YENEEA come from the germline V gene. The CDR3 has 14 amino acids. As DNA, the CDR3 is TGTGCCAGCAGCTTCGAGGGAACTAATGAAAAACTGTTTTTT. Amino acids: CASSFEGTNEKLFF. The full variable domain, completed using reference TRBV11-3 and TRBJ1-4, is EAGVVQSPRYKIIEKKQPVAFWCNPISGHNTLYWYLQNLGQGPELLIRYENEEAVDDSQLPKDRFSAERLKGVDSTLKIQPAELGDSAVYLCASSFEGTNEKLFFGSGTQLSVL.

This CDR3 reads CAWSGDRGDTGELFF. The CDR3 bases are TGTGCCTGGAGTGGGGACAGGGGTGACACCGGGGAGCTGTTTTTT. The chain joins TRBV30 to TRBJ2-2, with TRBD1 identical over 10 bases. There are 15 residues in the CDR3. J was trimmed by 3 bases and V by 1 base; bases with no gene match: 2. CDR1 is GTSNPN, CDR2 SVGIG, per germline (reference sequence).

The gene calls are TRBV2 and TRBJ1-1; D not certain. V was cut by 4 bases and J by 9 bases, with 12 bases left in between. This CDR3 has 12 residues. The germline V gene encodes CDR1 SNHLY and CDR2 FYNNEI. The CDR3 region has the DNA TGTGCCAGCAGTGGCGAGGGAGTCAAAGCTTTCTTT. This gives the protein CASSGEGVKAFF.

The chain has TRBV30 and TRBJ1-3; 9 nucleotides agree with TRBD1. CDR3 length equals 13 residues. With 8 bases clipped from V and 2 bases from J, the junction kept 4 bases outside the gene matches. CDR1 GTSNPN and CDR2 SVGIG come from the germline V gene (reference sequence). The CDR3 nucleotides are TGTGCCGGGGGACAGGGTCCTGGAAACACCATATATTTT. This translates into CAGGQGPGNTIYF.

The sample holds a few counts of this clone. V is TRBV28 and J is TRBJ1-6, with a possible D match to TRBD1 (5 bases). V gave up 6 bases and J gave up 5 bases, with 11 bases separating them. This CDR3 spans 14 amino acids. Germline V gives CDR1 MDHEN, CDR2 SYDVKM. In DNA, the CDR3 is TGTGCCAGCAGGCTACAGACAGATAATTCACCCCTCCACTTT. Protein sequence: CASRLQTDNSPLHF. Full variable domain (remainder filled in from reference TRBV28 and TRBJ1-6): DVKVTQSSRYLVKRTGEKVFLECVQDMDHENMFWYRQDPGLGLRLIYFSYDVKMKEKGDIPEGYSVSREKKERFSLILESASTNQTSMYLCASRLQTDNSPLHFGNGTRLTVT.

This chain connects TRBV11-1 to TRBJ2-1, with 9 bases fitting TRBD2. V gave up 5 bases and J gave up 4 bases; unmatched junction bases: 6. The germline CDR1 and CDR2 sequences are SGHAT and FQDESV (reference sequence). The CDR3 runs to 15 residues. CDR3 sequence: CASSPLAGGYNEQFF. The CDR3 coding sequence is TGTGCCAGCAGCCCCCTCGCGGGGGGGTACAATGAGCAGTTCTTC.

J is TRBJ2-2 and V is TRBV5-3, with D maybe TRBD1 (6 bases). TRBV5-3 is assigned to the ORF class and has an uncertain function. The V end lost 5 bases, the J end lost 0 bases, and 8 bases lay between the germline ends. This CDR3 spans 14 amino acids. This chain's CDR3 is CARRWDTNTGELFF. The CDR3 region has the DNA TGTGCCAGAAGATGGGACACGAACACCGGGGAGCTGTTTTTT.

The gene calls are TRBV7-2 and TRBJ2-1, with 8 bases that match TRBD2. Unmatched junction bases numbered 4, after V lost 0 bases and J lost 9 bases. Germline V gene lookup returns CDR1 SGHTA and CDR2 FQGNSA. The CDR3 contains 14 residues. In DNA, the CDR3 is TGTGCCAGCAGCTTAGCGTCGGGGGGGAGTGAGCAGTTCTTC. Translation gives CASSLASGGSEQFF.